This TCR beta chain emerged from a study of blood T cell repertoires in COVID-19. The ends lost 1 base at V and 1 base at J; junction bases unmatched: 4. The CDR3 is made up of 16 amino acids. The germline gives CDR1 SGHRS, CDR2 YFSETQ. Assay: immunoSEQ multiplex PCR; the TCRdb copy retains only in-frame clones and omits some. Here the sample spans 250,000 to 350,000 clones, approximately 91% being singletons. The chain recombines TRBV5-1 with TRBJ2-3; 9 bases are shared with TRBD2. Sequences were obtained from peripheral blood. The clonotype originates from a woman aged 55 to 70 with acute or convalescent COVID-19. CDR3 nucleotide sequence: TGCGCCAGCAGCTTGACTAGCGGGTTGCGCACAGATACGCAGTATTTT. Protein sequence: CASSLTSGLRTDTQYF.